These 20 T cell receptor beta chains came from one sample sequenced in a study of CD8+ T cells in alopecia areata. RNA extraction was followed by reverse transcription into cDNA, which acted as the sequencing template. Some clones are missing from TCRdb's copy, which holds only in-frame ones; the method was immunoSEQ multiplex PCR. The table records about 180,000 clones, 50% to 60% of them present only once. Sequences were derived from CD4+ T cells sorted from blood, sampled at week 0. These receptors were taken from a human donor with alopecia areata.

The chain has TRBV30 and TRBJ1-1; TRBD1 is a possible D gene (6 bases). Germline V gene sequence: CDR1 GTSNPN, CDR2 SVGIG (reference sequence). V gave up 5 bases and J gave up 1 base, with 11 bases separating them. The CDR3 runs to 13 residues. The DNA for the CDR3 is TGTGCCTGGCGGACAGCTTCGAACACTGAAGCTTTCTTT. Translating gives CAWRTASNTEAFF. The full variable domain, completed using reference TRBV30 and TRBJ1-1, is SQTIHQWPATLVQPVGSPLSLECTVEGTSNPNLYWYRQAAGRGLQLLFYSVGIGQISSEVPQNLSASRPQDRQFILSSKKLLLSDSGFYLCAWRTASNTEAFFGQGTRLTVV.

This rearrangement joins TRBV19 to TRBJ2-7; 10 nucleotides agree with TRBD1. This CDR3 comprises 16 residues. Unmatched junction bases numbered 10, after V lost 4 bases and J lost 4 bases. Germline CDR1 reads LNHDA; CDR2 reads SQIVND (reference sequence). CDR3 in DNA: TGTGCCAGTAGTACTCATCATGGACAGGGGGGATACGAGCAGTACTTC. Translated, it gives CASSTHHGQGGYEQYF.

The rearrangement uses TRBV19 and TRBJ2-5; the D gene is possibly TRBD1 (6 bases). Germline CDR1 reads LNHDA; CDR2 reads SQIVND (reference sequence). With 4 bases removed from V and 7 bases from J, the gap between germline ends came to 10 bases. The CDR3 length is 12 residues. CDR3 sequence: CASSSTGWTQYF. CDR3 in DNA: TGTGCCAGTAGTAGTACAGGGTGGACCCAGTACTTC.

The chain uses TRBV29-1 and TRBJ2-7, with 11 nucleotides matching TRBD2. Germline CDR1 reads SQVTM; CDR2 reads ANQGSEA. With V trimmed by 5 bases and J by 2 bases, 5 bases remained unmatched. CDR3 length: 14 residues. CDR3 DNA: TGCAGCGTTTACGGGACTAGCGGAACCTACGAGCAGTACTTC. Its translation: CSVYGTSGTYEQYF.

This chain uses TRBV5-1 with TRBJ2-1; D possibly corresponds to TRBD1 (5 bases). This CDR3 has 16 amino acids. Between the trimmed V and J ends, which lost 0 bases and 6 bases, there was a span of 16 bases. Germline assignment: CDR1 SGHRS and CDR2 YFSETQ. The DNA for the CDR3 is TGCGCCAGCAGCTTGGGATCGGTGAGCAGGGCCAATGAGCAGTTCTTC. Amino acids: CASSLGSVSRANEQFF.

The chain is built from TRBV6-5 and TRBJ1-5, with 7 bases lining up with TRBD1. Per the germline V gene, CDR1 is MNHEY and CDR2 is SVGAGI. The J segment lost 12 bases and the V segment lost 6 bases, leaving 8 bases of the junction unmatched. The length of the CDR3 is 12 residues. CDR3 nucleotide sequence: TGTGCCAGCAGCCAAAGGACAGGACGCCAGCATTTT. Its translation is CASSQRTGRQHF.

In its sample, this clone was seen a few times. This rearrangement joins TRBV19 to TRBJ1-5; D unresolved. The CDR3 consists of 16 residues. Trimming shortened V by 3 bases and J by 0 bases, and 12 bases separated the two germline ends. CDR1 LNHDA and CDR2 SQIVND come from the germline V gene (reference sequence). The CDR3 DNA reads as TGTGCCAGTAGTATTGGTCGTAGGCTTAGCAATCAGCCCCAGCATTTT. It encodes CASSIGRRLSNQPQHF. The full variable domain, with the rest looked up from reference TRBV19 and TRBJ1-5, is DGGITQSPKYLFRKEGQNVTLSCEQNLNHDAMYWYRQDPGQGLRLIYYSQIVNDFQKGDIAEGYSVSREKKESFPLTVTSAQKNPTAFYLCASSIGRRLSNQPQHFGDGTRLSIL.

The chain couples TRBV25-1 to TRBJ1-6; possibly TRBD1 for D (5 bases). V shed 6 bases and J shed 7 bases, with 10 bases lying between them. Germline V lookup: CDR1 MGHDK, CDR2 SYGVNS. The CDR3 consists of 13 residues. The CDR3 region has the DNA TGTGCCAGCAGAGGGACTGACAATTCACCCCTCCACTTT. This codes for CASRGTDNSPLHF.

CDR3 in amino acids: CASSLSTTSYNSPLHF. Here the CDR3 DNA reads TGTGCCAGCAGTTTAAGCACTACATCCTATAATTCACCCCTCCACTTT. The rearrangement links TRBV27 to TRBJ1-6; the D is unclear. V was shortened by 2 bases and J by 1 base, with 9 bases between the two germline ends. CDR1 MNHEY and CDR2 SMNVEV come from the germline V gene (reference sequence). The CDR3 has 16 amino acids.

V and J are TRBV4-1 and TRBJ1-5; tentative D call: TRBD1 (6 bases). V was shortened by 4 bases and J by 1 base, with 14 bases between the two germline ends. This CDR3 has 16 amino acids. Per germline, CDR1 MGHRA and CDR2 YSYEKL. The DNA for the CDR3 is TGCGCCAGCAGCCCCAAGGGGGATCTGAGCAATCAGCCCCAGCATTTT. Residues: CASSPKGDLSNQPQHF.

The chain couples TRBV29-1 to TRBJ2-5; perhaps TRBD2 as D (6 bases). V lost 3 bases and J 8 bases, leaving 16 bases between the germline ends. CDR1 is SQVTM and CDR2 is ANQGSEA in the germline V gene. This CDR3 is built from 13 residues. The CDR3 loop reads CSVEEGRGITQYF. CDR3 DNA: TGCAGCGTTGAGGAGGGTAGAGGAATTACCCAGTACTTC. Drawing the rest from reference TRBV29-1 and TRBJ2-5, the complete variable domain is SAVISQKPSRDICQRGTSLTIQCQVDSQVTMMFWYRQQPGQSLTLIATANQGSEATYESGFVIDKFPISRPNLTFSTLTVSNMSPEDSSIYLCSVEEGRGITQYFGPGTRLLVL.

The chain has TRBV7-4 and TRBJ2-7; no firm D call. The germline V and J ends were trimmed by 7 bases and 2 bases, with 9 bases remaining between them. Germline values: CDR1 SGHVT, CDR2 SQSDAQ. CDR3 length: 12 residues. The CDR3 spells CASTNGAYEQYF. The CDR3 coding sequence is TGTGCCAGCACAAACGGCGCCTACGAGCAGTACTTC.

The chain employs TRBV19 and TRBJ2-3; 8 positions match TRBD2. V gave up 3 bases and J gave up 4 bases; unmatched junction bases: 6. Germline loops: CDR1 LNHDA, CDR2 SQIVND (reference sequence). The CDR3 sequence is 15 residues long. CDR3 amino acids: CASSMERGTADTQYF. The CDR3 DNA follows: TGTGCCAGTAGTATGGAGCGGGGGACGGCAGATACGCAGTATTTT.

This rearrangement joins TRBV4-2 to TRBJ2-7; 9 bases map to TRBD1. In germline, CDR1 is LGHNA, CDR2 YNFKEQ. V was clipped by 2 bases and J by 3 bases; unmatched bases: 5. The CDR3 has 15 residues. Here the CDR3 reads CASSQPVGQGYEQYF. Written as DNA, the CDR3 is TGTGCCAGCAGCCAACCCGTGGGACAGGGCTACGAGCAGTACTTC.

In its sample, this clone was seen a few times. The chain links TRBV11-2 to TRBJ2-3, with 7 bases identical to TRBD1. V shed 3 bases and J 3 bases; nucleotides not matched to a gene: 9. This CDR3 is 16 amino acids long. Germline V gene sequence: CDR1 SGHAT, CDR2 FQNNGV. The CDR3, as DNA: TGTGCCAGCAGCTTGATGACAGGGCAAGGGACAGATACGCAGTATTTT. Translation gives CASSLMTGQGTDTQYF.

The genes are TRBV27 and TRBJ2-6; D gene unclear. V was shortened by 0 bases and J by 4 bases, with 10 bases between the two germline ends. The CDR3 spans 16 residues. CDR1 and CDR2 from the germline V gene are MNHEY and SMNVEV (reference sequence). CDR3 DNA sequence: TGTGCCAGCAGTTTATCTCGTGGGTTAGGGGCCAACGTCCTGACTTTC. It specifies CASSLSRGLGANVLTF. Variable domain in full (rest from reference TRBV27 and TRBJ2-6): EAQVTQNPRYLITVTGKKLTVTCSQNMNHEYMSWYRQDPGLGLRQIYYSMNVEVTDKGDVPEGYKVSRKEKRNFPLILESPSPNQTSLYFCASSLSRGLGANVLTFGAGSRLTVL.

This sequence joins TRBV5-1 and TRBJ2-5; D gene ambiguous. The CDR3 covers 13 residues. The V and J ends lost 5 bases and 0 bases respectively, with 8 bases between them. Per the germline V gene, CDR1 is SGHRS and CDR2 is YFSETQ. CDR3 nucleotides: TGCGCCAGCAGTGGCGCAGACCAAGAGACCCAGTACTTC. Its protein product is CASSGADQETQYF.

The V gene is TRBV20-1, the J gene TRBJ2-3; D unclear. The CDR3 is made up of 11 amino acids. Germline V lookup: CDR1 DFQATT, CDR2 SNEGSKA (reference sequence). V was trimmed by 5 bases and J by 4 bases, leaving 7 bases between them. CDR3 sequence (DNA): TGCAGTGCTTCCCTGGCAGATACGCAGTATTTT. The encoded protein is CSASLADTQYF.

The rearrangement joins TRBV19 to TRBJ2-5; D gene unclear. The germline V and J ends were trimmed by 3 bases and 1 base, with 6 bases remaining between them. Looked up from germline, CDR1 is LNHDA and CDR2 is SQIVND (reference sequence). The CDR3 runs 13 residues. The CDR3 region is CASSMVIQETQYF. The DNA for the CDR3 is TGTGCCAGTAGTATGGTGATCCAAGAGACCCAGTACTTC.

The J gene is TRBJ2-1, the V gene TRBV29-1; D remains unclear. The CDR3 extends over 13 amino acids. Trimming cost V 3 bases and J 6 bases, with 12 bases left between them. The germline CDR1 and CDR2 sequences are SQVTM and ANQGSEA. CDR3: CSVDSPRLNEQFF. CDR3 bases: TGCAGCGTTGATTCCCCACGACTCAATGAGCAGTTCTTC.